The next 19 T cell receptor beta chains were all read from a single sample in a study of control samples from healthy donors and cancer patients. The method was immunoSEQ multiplex PCR; TCRdb's version includes in-frame clones alone and lacks a portion of them. The table shows around 180,000 clones, with around 90% occurring only once. The sample comprised blood. Receptors were obtained from a woman under 40 in good health.

The chain joins TRBV14 to TRBJ2-3, with D possibly being TRBD2 (5 bases). This CDR3 comprises 17 residues. CDR1 and CDR2 from the germline V gene are SGHDN and FVKESK. Trimming left V 4 bases short and J 2 bases short, with 19 bases between. CDR3 region: CASSLLFGPEDTDTQYF. The CDR3 DNA follows: TGTGCCAGCAGCCTCCTTTTCGGGCCGGAGGACACAGATACGCAGTATTTT.

This chain joins TRBV7-9 and TRBJ2-7, with D tentatively TRBD1 (6 bases). V lost 3 bases and J 2 bases, leaving 17 bases between the germline ends. This CDR3 spans 16 amino acids. Looked up from germline, CDR1 is SEHNR and CDR2 is FQNEAQ (reference sequence). The CDR3 DNA reads TGTGCCAGCAGCTTTGTTCAAACAGGGCCTACCTACGAGCAGTACTTC. Its protein product is CASSFVQTGPTYEQYF.

DNA of the CDR3: TGCGCCAGCAGCCAAGATCAAAGGGTATTCTCTGGAAACACCATATATTTT. This encodes CASSQDQRVFSGNTIYF. V usage is TRBV4-1 and J usage is TRBJ1-3; D is unresolved. The germline V gene encodes CDR1 MGHRA and CDR2 YSYEKL. The CDR3 spans 17 residues. Trimming removed 0 bases from V and 0 bases from J, with 12 bases in between.

The rearrangement uses TRBV2 and TRBJ1-5; D is undetermined. V lost 1 base and J lost 11, with 12 bases in between. The CDR3 consists of 13 residues. CDR1 is SNHLY and CDR2 is FYNNEI in the germline V gene. The DNA of the CDR3 is TGTGCCAGCAGTGAAGTTCTTGGGCATTCCCAGCATTTT. This sequence encodes CASSEVLGHSQHF.

This clone was recorded once. The chain uses TRBV11-2 and TRBJ1-1, with no clear D. The CDR3 contains 11 residues. Germline assignment: CDR1 SGHAT and CDR2 FQNNGV. V gave up 8 bases and J gave up 2 bases, with 6 bases separating them. The chain's CDR3 is CASRINTEAFF. CDR3 in DNA: TGTGCCAGCCGCATTAACACTGAAGCTTTCTTT.

The rearrangement joins TRBV29-1 to TRBJ2-2; D possibly uses TRBD1 or TRBD2 (5 bases each). The CDR3 spans 13 residues. V lost 3 bases, J lost 6 bases, and 11 bases lay in between. Germline loops: CDR1 SQVTM, CDR2 ANQGSEA. CDR3 DNA sequence: TGCAGCGTTGACGGGGCGAAGGCCGGGGAGCTGTTTTTT. Translation gives CSVDGAKAGELFF.

The rearrangement joins TRBV5-1 to TRBJ2-3, with 8 positions matching TRBD2. The V segment lost 0 bases and the J segment 6 bases; nucleotides outside the gene matches: 6. CDR3 length: 15 amino acids. Germline V gives CDR1 SGHRS, CDR2 YFSETQ. Written as DNA, the CDR3 is TGCGCCAGCAGCTTGGCCGGACTAGCAGTGGATACGCAGTATTTT. Its protein is CASSLAGLAVDTQYF.

This chain uses TRBV5-1 with TRBJ1-1, with a weak D call TRBD1 (5 bases). With 0 bases removed from V and 1 base from J, the gap between germline ends came to 10 bases. The length of the CDR3 is 15 residues. CDR1 and CDR2 (germline): SGHRS, YFSETQ. This chain's CDR3 is CASSLATDRNTEAFF. CDR3 coding DNA: TGCGCCAGCAGCTTGGCCACAGACAGGAACACTGAAGCTTTCTTT.

This clone is medium-sized in the sample. V usage is TRBV7-9 and J usage is TRBJ1-2, with D unresolved. The CDR3 has 16 residues. CDR1 is SEHNR and CDR2 is FQNEAQ in the germline V gene (reference sequence). Deletions cut 7 bases from V and 7 bases from J, with 25 bases between. CDR3 residues: CASTRREGGQLFGYTF. Written as DNA, the CDR3 is TGTGCCAGCACCCGGAGAGAGGGAGGGCAGCTGTTTGGCTACACCTTC.

In nucleotides, the CDR3 is TGTGCCAGCAGTTTATCTCCAGGGGTACCGAACACCGGGGAGCTGTTTTTT. Its protein product is CASSLSPGVPNTGELFF. This chain uses TRBV28 with TRBJ2-2; possibly TRBD1 for D (6 bases). Between the trimmed V and J ends, which lost 1 base and 0 bases, there was a span of 12 bases. Looked up from germline, CDR1 is MDHEN and CDR2 is SYDVKM. This CDR3 contains 17 residues. Looking up the rest from reference TRBV28 and TRBJ2-2 gives the full variable domain: DVKVTQSSRYLVKRTGEKVFLECVQDMDHENMFWYRQDPGLGLRLIYFSYDVKMKEKGDIPEGYSVSREKKERFSLILESASTNQTSMYLCASSLSPGVPNTGELFFGEGSRLTVL.

The rearrangement joins TRBV7-2 to TRBJ2-2; no clear D. The V gene lost 4 bases and the J gene lost 12 bases, with 9 bases spanning the gap. Germline CDR1 and CDR2: SGHTA and FQGNSA. The CDR3 has 11 amino acids. This CDR3 reads CASSSKSQLFF. The CDR3 bases are TGTGCCAGCAGCTCCAAATCCCAGCTGTTTTTT.

DNA of the CDR3: TGTGCCACCAGTGAGACAGGGAGCACAGATACGCAGTATTTT. Residues: CATSETGSTDTQYF. The gene calls are TRBV24-1 and TRBJ2-3; 7 positions agree with TRBD1. This CDR3 has 14 residues. Germline CDR1 reads KGHDR; CDR2 reads SFDVKD. Trimming at V came to 4 bases and at J to 0 bases, leaving 0 bases not matched to a gene.

The CDR3: CASSQDLGLERGWDTGELFF. The CDR3 coding sequence is TGTGCCAGCAGCCAAGATCTAGGACTAGAGCGTGGATGGGACACCGGGGAGCTGTTTTTT. The J gene is TRBJ2-2, the V gene TRBV4-2; TRBD2 aligns across 7 bases. The CDR3 loop spans 20 amino acids. The V gene's germline CDR1 is LGHNA and CDR2 YNFKEQ. V dropped 0 bases and J dropped 3; count of bases not matched to a gene: 16.

The rearrangement uses TRBV7-9 and TRBJ1-6; 10 positions match TRBD1. Trimming removed 5 bases from V and 8 bases from J; junction bases left unmatched: 9. The CDR3 spans 16 residues. Germline-derived CDR1 and CDR2 are SEHNR and FQNEAQ (reference sequence). The CDR3 nucleotides read TGTGCCAGCAGCCCCCGGACAGGGGGGCCATATTCACCCCTCCACTTT. Its translation is CASSPRTGGPYSPLHF. The full variable domain, its missing parts supplied by reference TRBV7-9 and TRBJ1-6, is DTGVSQNPRHKITKRGQNVTFRCDPISEHNRLYWYRQTLGQGPEFLTYFQNEAQLEKSRLLSDRFSAERPKGSFSTLEIQRTEQGDSAMYLCASSPRTGGPYSPLHFGNGTRLTVT.

The rearrangement uses TRBV4-2 and TRBJ1-1; possibly TRBD1 for D (6 bases). Germline V lookup: CDR1 LGHNA, CDR2 YNFKEQ. V lost 4 bases, J lost 0 bases, and 9 bases lay in between. The CDR3 totals 14 residues. The CDR3 DNA reads as TGTGCCAGCAGCCTCTACAGGGTGAACACTGAAGCTTTCTTT. As protein: CASSLYRVNTEAFF.

The chain combines TRBV11-2 with TRBJ1-3; TRBD1 agrees at 9 bases. CDR3 length: 12 residues. Trimming cost V 4 bases and J 12 bases; bases outside gene matches: 4. Germline V gene sequence: CDR1 SGHAT, CDR2 FQNNGV. CDR3 nucleotides: TGTGCCAGCAGCTGGAGGACAGGGGACATATATTTT. Its protein is CASSWRTGDIYF.

The V call is TRBV30, the J call TRBJ2-1; a possible D gene is TRBD1 (6 bases). V shed 5 bases and J shed 0 bases, with 11 bases lying between them. Germline CDR1 reads GTSNPN; CDR2 reads SVGIG (reference sequence). The CDR3 has 14 amino acids. As DNA, the CDR3 is TGTGCCTGGGGCTTGGGGGCCTCCTACAATGAGCAGTTCTTC. Translation: CAWGLGASYNEQFF.

This clone has just a few counts. The J gene is TRBJ1-2, the V gene TRBV5-4; D ambiguous. The V end was cut by 0 bases, the J end by 4 bases, with 4 bases between. Germline CDR1 is SGHNT and CDR2 is YYREEE (reference sequence). CDR3 size: 12 residues. The CDR3 bases are TGTGCCAGCAGCTTGGTAGGCTATGGCTACACCTTC. Amino acids: CASSLVGYGYTF.

The rearrangement uses TRBV5-6 and TRBJ2-5; 9 bases match TRBD1. Trimming cost V 4 bases and J 1 base; bases outside gene matches: 2. Per the germline V gene, CDR1 is SGHDT and CDR2 is YYEEEE. The CDR3 sequence is 14 residues long. The CDR3 region is CASSVGQGQETQYF. CDR3 nucleotides: TGTGCCAGCAGCGTGGGACAGGGCCAAGAGACCCAGTACTTC.